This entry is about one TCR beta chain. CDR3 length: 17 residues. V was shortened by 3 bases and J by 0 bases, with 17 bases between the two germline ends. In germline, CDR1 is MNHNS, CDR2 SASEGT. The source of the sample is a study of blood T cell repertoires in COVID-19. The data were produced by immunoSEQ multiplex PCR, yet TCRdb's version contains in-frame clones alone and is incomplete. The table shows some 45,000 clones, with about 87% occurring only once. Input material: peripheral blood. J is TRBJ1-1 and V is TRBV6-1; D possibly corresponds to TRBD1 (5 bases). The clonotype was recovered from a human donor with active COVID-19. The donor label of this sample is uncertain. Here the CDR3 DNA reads TGTGCCAGCAGTGAGAGCAGCAGGGCATCGGTGAACACTGAAGCTTTCTTT. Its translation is CASSESSRASVNTEAFF.